Below, 10 T cell receptor beta chains from the same sample are listed, as sequenced in a study of neoadjuvant anti-PD-1 for oral cavity cancer. The time point here: after neoadjuvant nivolumab, at surgical resection. Libraries were prepared by immunoSEQ multiplex PCR; TCRdb keeps only in-frame clonotypes and omits some of them. Of around 24,000 clones listed, around a quarter were seen once; the top ten hold 15% to 20%. Sequenced here: tumor tissue, sampled after nivolumab (anti-PD-1) treatment. These receptors came from a person between 40 and 80 years old with oral cavity squamous cell carcinoma.

The genes are TRBV5-1 and TRBJ2-7; tentatively, D is TRBD1 or TRBD2 (7 bases each). This CDR3 spans 15 amino acids. V was clipped by 1 base and J by 1 base, with 12 bases between them. Germline CDR1 is SGHRS and CDR2 is YFSETQ. As DNA, the CDR3 is TGCGCCAGCAGCTTGCGGGGGGACAGATCCTACGAGCAGTACTTC. Its translation is CASSLRGDRSYEQYF.

CDR3 amino acids: CSVVYRAQYF. The CDR3 DNA sequence: TGCAGCGTTGTGTACCGAGCGCAGTATTTT. The V call is TRBV29-1, the J call TRBJ2-3; D gene unclear. Germline V gives CDR1 SQVTM, CDR2 ANQGSEA. CDR3 length equals 10 residues. The ends were cut back, 4 bases at V and 10 bases at J, with 9 bases in the middle.

This clone was found a few times. The rearrangement links TRBV6-5 to TRBJ2-5; TRBD2 matches at 8 bases. Germline V gives CDR1 MNHEY, CDR2 SVGAGI. The CDR3 extends over 14 amino acids. The ends lost 2 bases at V and 5 bases at J; junction bases unmatched: 4. As DNA, the CDR3 is TGTGCCAGCAGTTACGGACTAGCCTGGGAGACCCAGTACTTC. The encoded protein is CASSYGLAWETQYF.

The rearrangement joins TRBV5-1 to TRBJ2-3; 10 bases are shared with TRBD1. The CDR3 loop spans 15 amino acids. The germline V gene has CDR1 SGHRS and CDR2 YFSETQ. V dropped 7 bases and J dropped 3; count of bases not matched to a gene: 8. The CDR3: CASCLGQGMTDTQYF. In DNA, the CDR3 is TGCGCCAGCTGTCTGGGACAGGGGATGACAGATACGCAGTATTTT. Filled out from reference TRBV5-1 and TRBJ2-3, the complete variable domain reads KAGVTQTPRYLIKTRGQQVTLSCSPISGHRSVSWYQQTPGQGLQFLFEYFSETQRNKGNFPGRFSGRQFSNSRSEMNVSTLELGDSALYLCASCLGQGMTDTQYFGPGTRLTVL.

The rearrangement joins TRBV4-1 to TRBJ2-7, with 8 bases aligning to TRBD1. Germline V gives CDR1 MGHRA, CDR2 YSYEKL. Losses at the gene ends were 5 bases for V and 2 bases for J; bases not matched to a gene: 11. The length of the CDR3 is 16 residues. The CDR3 is CASSTYRDRKTYEQYF. CDR3 nucleotide sequence: TGCGCCAGCAGCACGTACCGGGACAGGAAGACCTACGAGCAGTACTTC.

V and J are TRBV28 and TRBJ1-5, with TRBD1 matching over 8 bases. Germline-derived CDR1 and CDR2 are MDHEN and SYDVKM. The CDR3 is 14 amino acids. Trimming cost V 3 bases and J 4 bases; bases outside gene matches: 2. The CDR3 DNA sequence: TGTGCCAGCAGTTTGGACAGGGTGAATCAGCCCCAGCATTTT. Translated: CASSLDRVNQPQHF.

This clone was found a few times. This sequence joins TRBV18 and TRBJ1-2; D might be TRBD1 (5 bases). Per germline, CDR1 KGHSH and CDR2 LQKENI. The V end lost 0 bases, the J end lost 8 bases, and 7 bases lay between the germline ends. The CDR3 extends over 12 amino acids. The CDR3 DNA is TGTGCCAGCTCACCACCCACAGGCGGCTACACCTTC. Encoded protein: CASSPPTGGYTF.

This clone has only one observation. V and J are TRBV5-3 and TRBJ2-7, with 8 nucleotides matching TRBD1. TRBV5-3 is an ORF; its function is uncertain. V shed 2 bases and J 2 bases; nucleotides not matched to a gene: 6. The length of the CDR3 is 15 residues. CDR3 nucleotides: TGTGCCAGAAGCTTAGGACCGGACAGGGCCTACGAGCAGTACTTC. It encodes CARSLGPDRAYEQYF.

The V gene is TRBV5-1, the J gene TRBJ2-7, with 8 bases fitting TRBD2. Germline lookup yields CDR1 SGHRS and CDR2 YFSETQ. CDR3 length: 14 amino acids. Trimming removed 4 bases from V and 4 bases from J; junction bases left unmatched: 7. CDR3 amino acids: CASSREGLPYEQYF. The DNA of the CDR3 is TGCGCCAGCAGCCGGGAGGGGTTGCCGTACGAGCAGTACTTC.

Worth noting for this clone: It is likely a read error: a sequence one base away is far more abundant. This sequence joins TRBV5-6 and TRBJ1-2; tentatively, D is TRBD1 (5 bases). The CDR3 is 14 amino acids. V lost 1 base and J lost 6, with 13 bases in between. Germline V CDR1 and CDR2: SGHDT, YYEEEE. CDR3 amino acids: CASSLRSGVNGYTF. CDR3 coding DNA: TGTGCCAGCAGCTTGCGTTCGGGGGTTAATGGCTACACCTTC.